The 24 T cell receptor beta chains listed next were all sequenced from one sample in a study of blood T cell repertoires in COVID-19. The data were produced by immunoSEQ multiplex PCR, yet TCRdb's version contains in-frame clones alone and is incomplete. The table includes tens of thousands of clones, more than 70% detected once. The specimen was peripheral blood. These receptors all stem from a human donor with acute or convalescent COVID-19. The donor label of this sample is uncertain.

CDR3 sequence: CASSPGTGATGELFF. The CDR3 DNA reads as TGTGCCAGCAGCCCTGGGACAGGGGCCACCGGGGAGCTGTTTTTT. V usage is TRBV7-7 and J usage is TRBJ2-2, with 10 bases matching TRBD1. J gave up 4 bases and V 5 bases, and 4 bases lay outside the gene matches. Germline CDR1 and CDR2: SSHAT and FNYEAQ (reference sequence). The CDR3 runs to 15 residues.

This clone was picked up one time. The chain carries TRBV7-9 and TRBJ1-2; 7 bases line up with TRBD1. V gave up 6 bases and J gave up 6 bases; unmatched junction bases: 7. Germline V CDR1 and CDR2: SEHNR, FQNEAQ (reference sequence). The length of the CDR3 is 13 residues. CDR3 DNA sequence: TGTGCCAGCAGTCCATGGGACAGCCATGGCTACACCTTC. This gives the protein CASSPWDSHGYTF.

In its sample, this clone was seen a few times. This chain's CDR3 is CASSLGRGQGAAGANVLTF. CDR3 DNA sequence: TGTGCCAGCAGCCTCGGCAGGGGGCAGGGGGCTGCCGGGGCCAACGTCCTGACTTTC. The rearrangement uses TRBV7-6 and TRBJ2-6; 8 nucleotides align to TRBD1. Trimming removed 5 bases from V and 4 bases from J; junction bases left unmatched: 16. This CDR3 is built from 19 residues. Germline V gene sequence: CDR1 SGHVS, CDR2 FNYEAQ.

The gene calls are TRBV5-4 and TRBJ2-2; D is possibly TRBD2 (8 bases). V shed 4 bases and J shed 5 bases, with 24 bases lying between them. This CDR3 comprises 18 residues. Germline CDR1 reads SGHNT; CDR2 reads YYREEE (reference sequence). The CDR3 DNA reads as TGTGCCAGCAGCGGCCAAGGGGGCGGGGGGCACCGAACCGGGGAGCTGTTTTTT. Translated: CASSGQGGGGHRTGELFF.

V and J are TRBV6-5 and TRBJ2-3; a possible D gene is TRBD2 (7 bases). CDR3 length equals 12 residues. Germline CDR1 and CDR2: MNHEY and SVGAGI. Deletions cut 5 bases from V and 7 bases from J, with 10 bases between. CDR3 nucleotide sequence: TGTGCCAGCAGTAGGGGGGGTAATACGCAGTATTTT. Its protein product is CASSRGGNTQYF.

This clone was recorded only once. The J gene is TRBJ1-4, the V gene TRBV25-1; 7 bases align to TRBD1. The V gene's germline CDR1 is MGHDK and CDR2 SYGVNS. J lost 5 bases, V lost 5 bases, and 8 bases had no gene match. The CDR3 has 15 amino acids. The CDR3 sequence: CASSITGVLNEKLFF. CDR3 nucleotides: TGTGCCAGCAGTATTACAGGGGTGCTAAATGAAAAACTGTTTTTT.

This chain uses TRBV15 with TRBJ2-7; D not certain. Germline CDR1 is LNHNV and CDR2 is YYDKDF (reference sequence). CDR3 length equals 14 residues. V was cut by 5 bases and J by 5 bases, with 16 bases left in between. DNA for the CDR3: TGTGCCACCAGCTTTGGCGCTAGTAAGGACGAGCAGTACTTC. The encoded protein is CATSFGASKDEQYF.

CDR3 loop: CASSSTDSYSYNEQFF. The CDR3 DNA reads as TGTGCCAGCTCATCTACGGACAGTTACTCCTACAATGAGCAGTTCTTC. This chain connects TRBV18 to TRBJ2-1, with a weak D call TRBD1 (6 bases). Trimming stripped 5 bases from V and 0 bases from J, with 14 bases between. Germline-derived CDR1 and CDR2 are KGHSH and LQKENI. The CDR3 has 16 amino acids.

This clone has just a few counts. This chain connects TRBV5-1 to TRBJ2-7; D not resolved. The CDR3 is made up of 15 amino acids. CDR1 SGHRS and CDR2 YFSETQ come from the germline V gene. Trimming shortened V by 0 bases and J by 2 bases, and 12 bases separated the two germline ends. The CDR3 here is CASSLGGSAAYEQYF. The CDR3 nucleotides are TGCGCCAGCAGCTTGGGAGGCAGCGCAGCCTACGAGCAGTACTTC.

This chain links TRBV28 with TRBJ1-4, with 8 bases aligning to TRBD1. With 5 bases clipped from V and 14 bases from J, the junction kept 7 bases outside the gene matches. CDR3 length equals 12 residues. Germline CDR1 is MDHEN and CDR2 is SYDVKM. The CDR3 loop is CASSPQPGGLFF. The DNA of the CDR3 is TGTGCCAGCAGTCCTCAACCAGGGGGCCTGTTTTTT.

The V and J genes are TRBV7-8 and TRBJ2-7; 8 bases are shared with TRBD1. V lost 1 base, J lost 6 bases, and 5 bases stayed unmatched. The CDR3 consists of 14 residues. Germline V lookup: CDR1 SGHVS, CDR2 FQNEAQ. In DNA form, the CDR3 reads TGTGCCAGCAGCTTAGATTGGACAGGGTCCGAGCAGTACTTC. This translates into CASSLDWTGSEQYF. The full variable domain, its missing parts supplied by reference TRBV7-8 and TRBJ2-7, is GAGVSQSPRYKVAKRGQDVALRCDPISGHVSLFWYQQALGQGPEFLTYFQNEAQLDKSGLPSDRFFAERPEGSVSTLKIQRTQQEDSAVYLCASSLDWTGSEQYFGPGTRLTVT.

The V and J genes are TRBV2 and TRBJ2-3; 12 nucleotides line up with TRBD2. CDR1 is SNHLY and CDR2 is FYNNEI in the germline V gene. The CDR3 has 16 residues. Trimming at V came to 6 bases and at J to 2 bases, leaving 6 bases not matched to a gene. CDR3 DNA sequence: TGTGCCAGCAGAGAGAGACTAGCGGGGGACACAGATACGCAGTATTTT. Amino acid sequence: CASRERLAGDTDTQYF.

V is TRBV27 and J is TRBJ2-7; 8 nucleotides agree with TRBD1. Germline V gene lookup returns CDR1 MNHEY and CDR2 SMNVEV (reference sequence). The CDR3 consists of 15 residues. With V trimmed by 6 bases and J by 4 bases, 11 bases remained unmatched. CDR3 amino acids: CASRRLQGAGYEQYF. The CDR3 DNA reads as TGTGCCAGCAGGCGTCTGCAGGGGGCAGGGTACGAGCAGTACTTC.

The chain carries TRBV7-6 and TRBJ2-2; D call uncertain. With 5 bases removed from V and 5 bases from J, the gap between germline ends came to 9 bases. The CDR3 is 13 amino acids. Germline lookup yields CDR1 SGHVS and CDR2 FNYEAQ. In nucleotides, the CDR3 is TGTGCCAGCAGCGTCAGTCGTACCGGGGAGCTGTTTTTT. Amino acids: CASSVSRTGELFF.

The chain has TRBV6-5 and TRBJ1-3; D not resolved. The CDR3 spans 12 residues. V lost 8 bases and J 4 bases, leaving 9 bases between the germline ends. The germline CDR1 and CDR2 sequences are MNHEY and SVGAGI. CDR3 DNA sequence: TGTGCCAGCCGCGGGGAAGGAAACACCATATATTTT. Protein product: CASRGEGNTIYF.

The chain uses TRBV28 and TRBJ1-6; 7 positions agree with TRBD1. The trim removed 2 bases at V and 5 bases at J, leaving 9 bases unmatched. The CDR3 is 17 amino acids. Germline lookup yields CDR1 MDHEN and CDR2 SYDVKM. CDR3 in amino acids: CASSLVTGLYNNSPLHF. CDR3 bases: TGTGCCAGCAGTTTAGTGACAGGGCTCTACAATAATTCACCCCTCCACTTT.

CDR3 in DNA: TGTGCCAGTTTCCCCTGGGGCAGTACTGAAGCTTTCTTT. Translating gives CASFPWGSTEAFF. This sequence joins TRBV7-9 and TRBJ1-1; D might be TRBD1 (5 bases). This CDR3 contains 13 residues. With 9 bases removed from V and 5 bases from J, the gap between germline ends came to 16 bases. Germline values: CDR1 SEHNR, CDR2 FQNEAQ (reference sequence).

The chain combines TRBV19 with TRBJ2-7; 10 nucleotides match TRBD2. The J segment lost 0 bases and the V segment lost 1 base, leaving 3 bases of the junction unmatched. Per the germline V gene, CDR1 is LNHDA and CDR2 is SQIVND (reference sequence). The CDR3 has 16 residues. The CDR3 protein is CASSIAPSGGSYEQYF. CDR3 bases: TGTGCCAGTAGTATAGCCCCTAGCGGGGGCTCCTACGAGCAGTACTTC.

This chain links TRBV4-2 with TRBJ2-7, with D possibly matching TRBD1 (6 bases). Trimming cost V 1 base and J 6 bases, with 19 bases left between them. The CDR3 is 16 residues long. Germline V CDR1 and CDR2: LGHNA, YNFKEQ. CDR3 loop: CASSQVPVQGLGEQYF. The CDR3 nucleotides read TGTGCCAGCAGCCAAGTTCCCGTCCAGGGGCTCGGCGAGCAGTACTTC.

This chain connects TRBV7-2 to TRBJ1-2; unclear D gene. Germline values: CDR1 SGHTA, CDR2 FQGNSA. This CDR3 comprises 13 residues. V was clipped by 2 bases and J by 3 bases, with 7 bases between them. The CDR3 sequence is CASSLSQDYGYTF. The CDR3 nucleotides read TGTGCCAGCAGCTTATCCCAGGACTATGGCTACACCTTC.

This chain joins TRBV7-3 and TRBJ1-1, with TRBD1 identical over 7 bases. Germline V gene data show CDR1 as SGHTA and CDR2 as FQGTGA. With 1 base clipped from V and 4 bases from J, the junction kept 6 bases outside the gene matches. The CDR3 is 15 amino acids. This chain's CDR3 is CASSLIAGGVTEAFF. As DNA, the CDR3 is TGTGCCAGCAGCTTAATAGCAGGGGGTGTCACTGAAGCTTTCTTT.

The V gene is TRBV6-2 or TRBV6-3, the J gene TRBJ2-7; a weak D match, TRBD1 (6 bases). CDR1 is MNHEY and CDR2 is SVGEGT in the germline V gene. V was cut by 2 bases and J by 4 bases, with 9 bases left in between. The CDR3 consists of 13 residues. The CDR3: CASSYGRGYEQYF. DNA of the CDR3: TGTGCCAGCAGTTACGGCAGGGGTTACGAGCAGTACTTC.

J is TRBJ2-4 and V is TRBV10-1; D not resolved. This CDR3 region has 15 residues. Germline V gene sequence: CDR1 WNHNN, CDR2 SYGVQD (reference sequence). Trimming removed 4 bases at V and 2 bases at J, with 12 bases between. The CDR3: CASSGFRIPKNIQYF. The DNA of the CDR3 is TGCGCCAGCAGTGGCTTCAGGATTCCCAAAAACATTCAGTACTTC.

This clone was seen just once. The chain carries TRBV9 and TRBJ2-1, with 8 positions matching TRBD1. CDR1 is SGDLS and CDR2 is YYNGEE in the germline V gene. The CDR3 extends over 13 amino acids. Trimming cost V 5 bases and J 9 bases; bases outside gene matches: 7. The CDR3 spells CASRDAGGGEQFF. For the CDR3, the DNA is TGTGCCAGCAGGGATGCAGGGGGCGGTGAGCAGTTCTTC.